This TCR beta chain is from a study of blood T cell repertoires in COVID-19. Study at large: COVID-19 samples from acute and convalescent phases originated in the United States, Italy and Spain.

The table came from immunoSEQ multiplex PCR; TCRdb's copy has only in-frame clones and leaves some out. This table has about 270,000 clones, 91% appearing once. Germline lookup yields CDR1 SGHRS and CDR2 YFSETQ. The J segment lost 10 bases and the V segment lost 0 bases, leaving 7 bases of the junction unmatched. The CDR3 consists of 15 residues. The sequence was obtained from a person aged 18 to 30 with COVID-19, enrolled during active disease. V gene TRBV5-1 combines with J gene TRBJ1-6, with 7 positions matching TRBD1. Input material: peripheral blood. CDR3 sequence: CASSLEGTVSSPLHF. CDR3 nucleotides: TGCGCCAGCAGCTTGGAAGGGACAGTTTCGTCACCCCTCCACTTT.